This T cell receptor beta chain appears in the sequencing data of a study of T cell repertoires in cytomegalovirus infection. Study overall: Public TCR beta signatures provided an indication of both CMV infection and a matching HLA type.

With respect to this clonotype: The antigen remains unidentified.

Study results and caveats: There were HLA-C-restricted CMV-specific TCR beta clonotypes dominating the ex vivo response.

Trimming took 2 bases from V and 2 from J, leaving 7 bases between them. The CDR3 runs to 14 residues. Germline values: CDR1 SGHAT, CDR2 FQNNGV. TCRdb re-derived calls from the reads in MiXCR, one entry per CDR3 protein. The repertoire has some 250,000 distinct CDR3 sequences, 9.1% of them found once; the top ten carry around 15%. V and J are TRBV11-2 and TRBJ1-3; D is unclear. The receptor was isolated from a human donor in good health (CMV status not recorded). Some clones in this sample may be carry-over from other donors' samples. The specimen was PBMCs. CDR3 DNA: TGTGCCAGCAGCTTACAGCGGACTGGAAACACCATATATTTT. Translated: CASSLQRTGNTIYF.